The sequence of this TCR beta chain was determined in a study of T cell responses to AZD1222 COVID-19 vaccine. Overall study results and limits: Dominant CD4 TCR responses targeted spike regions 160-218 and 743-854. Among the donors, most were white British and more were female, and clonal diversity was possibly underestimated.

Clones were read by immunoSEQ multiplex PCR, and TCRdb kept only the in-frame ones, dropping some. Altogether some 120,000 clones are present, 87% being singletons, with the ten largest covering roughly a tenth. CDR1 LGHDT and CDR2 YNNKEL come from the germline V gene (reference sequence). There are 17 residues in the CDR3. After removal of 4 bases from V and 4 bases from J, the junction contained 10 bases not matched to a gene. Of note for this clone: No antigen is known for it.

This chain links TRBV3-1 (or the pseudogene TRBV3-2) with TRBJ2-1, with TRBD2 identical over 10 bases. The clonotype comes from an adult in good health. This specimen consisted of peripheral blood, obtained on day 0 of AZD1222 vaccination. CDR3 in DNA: TGTGCCAGCAGCCTCCTGGGACATAGCGGGGGGTACAATGAGCAGTTCTTC. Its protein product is CASSLLGHSGGYNEQFF.